This T cell receptor (beta chain) was identified during a study of neurological immune-mediated disorders. Where libraries were unsorted, they were derived from 2 million PBMCs stored at -80 degrees C. General study results and limits: Multiple sclerosis, the disease with the least TCR clonal expansion, fell below healthy controls, whereas HTLV-1-associated myelopathy showed the most. Grouping of repertoires by phylogeny put those of 18 of 34 multiple sclerosis patients into a single related-CDR3 cluster, a possible signature.

The CDR3 runs 17 residues. Looked up from germline, CDR1 is MNHNS and CDR2 is SASEGT. Details on this clonotype: The antigen remains unidentified. One end of the junction varies from germline; a read error may be responsible.

Via MiXCR, TCRdb re-called the 5' RACE reads, giving one row per CDR3 protein. The top ten clones hold 2.5% to 3% of a sample with about 55,000 distinct CDR3 sequences, about 4% of them seen once. Specimen: PBMCs. This clonotype was obtained from a man aged 45-65 years with multiple sclerosis. The chain couples TRBV6-1 to TRBJ2-4; D possibly corresponds to TRBD2 (5 bases). CDR3 amino acids: CASRTGGISLAKKIQYF. CDR3 sequence (DNA): TGTGCCAGCAGGACGGGTGGAATCTCCCTAGCCAAAAAAATTCAGTACTTC.